This T cell receptor (beta chain) was profiled in a study of post-analysis software for immune sequencing data. TCR beta libraries were prepared from cDNA with unique molecular identifiers. TCRdb redid the calling of the PCR reads with MiXCR, one entry per CDR3 protein. This table holds about 820,000 distinct CDR3 sequences, approximately 57% found once. Regarding the study as a whole: For normalized Chao1 diversity, multiple sclerosis patients scored significantly lower than controls did.

Note on this clonotype: Its specificity is unknown.

The TCR comes from a girl aged 5-17 years with multiple sclerosis. Sequenced input: blood.

The CDR3 DNA is TGCGCCAGCAGCCCGAGACTAGCCACCCACAATGAGCAGTTCTTC. Translated: CASSPRLATHNEQFF. The chain combines TRBV5-1 with TRBJ2-1; 7 bases fit TRBD2. Trimming removed 4 bases from V and 5 bases from J; junction bases left unmatched: 9. Germline lookup yields CDR1 SGHRS and CDR2 YFSETQ. The CDR3 spans 15 residues.